These 9 T cell receptor beta chains originate from one sample sequenced in a study of glioma-infiltrating T cells. TCR alpha and beta CDR3 regions were amplified from RNA using iRepertoire nested multiplex PCR. In TCRdb, the multiplex PCR reads were re-called with MiXCR into one record per CDR3 protein. The sample shows more than 95,000 distinct CDR3 sequences, 29% of them seen only once. The sample taken for sequencing was glioma tissue, nonneoplastic brain tissue, or PBMCs (not recorded which). The receptors originated from a human donor with low-grade glioma or glioblastoma, undergoing nonglioma brain surgery, or in good health (not recorded which).

The genes are TRBV7-6 and TRBJ2-3, with 10 bases identical to TRBD1. Trimming at V came to 1 base and at J to 2 bases, leaving 6 bases not matched to a gene. In germline, CDR1 is SGHVS, CDR2 FNYEAQ. The CDR3 loop spans 17 amino acids. Written as DNA, the CDR3 is TGTGCCAGCAGCTTAGTAGGGGGGACAGGGGTCACAGATACGCAGTATTTT. Translated, it gives CASSLVGGTGVTDTQYF.

A note on this clonotype: Being one base from a much bigger clone, this may be a read error. This chain uses TRBV6-2 or TRBV6-3 with TRBJ2-3; no clear D. V lost 1 base, J lost 4 bases, and 12 bases lay in between. The CDR3 extends over 15 amino acids. CDR1 is MNHEY and CDR2 is SVGEGT in the germline V gene. The CDR3 here is CASSYLSSSADTQYF. The CDR3 DNA sequence: TGTGCCAGCAGTTACTTATCTAGTAGTGCAGATACGCAGTATTTT.

This clonotype came up many times. This rearrangement joins TRBV28 to TRBJ1-2, with a weak D call TRBD1 (6 bases). Germline V CDR1 and CDR2: MDHEN, SYDVKM. This CDR3 region has 12 residues. V was pared by 7 bases and J by 8 bases, with 14 bases between. The CDR3 DNA follows: TGTGCCAGCAAACGGGGGGCGCGGGGCTACACCTTC. Protein product: CASKRGARGYTF.

This clonotype was seen just once. Just one base apart from a much larger clone, this may be a read error. The chain links TRBV6-2 or TRBV6-3 to TRBJ1-1; unclear D gene. The CDR3 spans 15 residues. CDR1 MNHEY and CDR2 SVGEGT come from the germline V gene. V lost 6 bases to trimming and J lost 6 bases, with 20 bases between them. Written as DNA, the CDR3 is TGTGCCAGCAGCCGGGAAAGGGTTGCGGTGGCTGAAGCTTTCTTT. As protein: CASSRERVAVAEAFF.

The table lists this clonotype with many counts. As DNA, the CDR3 is TGTGCCACCAGCAGACCCACGACAGGCCCTGGAAACACCATATATTTT. Amino acids: CATSRPTTGPGNTIYF. This chain uses TRBV15 with TRBJ1-3; a possible D gene is TRBD1 (6 bases). V shed 2 bases and J shed 2 bases, with 13 bases lying between them. CDR1 and CDR2 (germline): LNHNV, YYDKDF (reference sequence). The CDR3 runs to 16 residues.

This clonotype was seen ten or more times. The chain carries TRBV20-1 and TRBJ1-5; 8 bases match TRBD1. Germline CDR1 is DFQATT and CDR2 is SNEGSKA (reference sequence). The junction had 8 bases not matched to a gene; V was cut back by 0 bases and J by 4 bases. The CDR3 consists of 16 residues. As DNA, the CDR3 is TGCAGTGCTAGAGATGGGCAGGGGGCAGCAAATCAGCCCCAGCATTTT. It specifies CSARDGQGAANQPQHF.

This clonotype was observed a few times. CDR3 bases: TGTGCCATCAGTGACGACACTGAAGCTTTCTTT. The encoded protein is CAISDDTEAFF. The J gene is TRBJ1-1, the V gene TRBV10-3; D is uncertain. V was trimmed by 3 bases and J by 3 bases, leaving 2 bases between them. This CDR3 comprises 11 residues. Germline V gene data show CDR1 as ENHRY and CDR2 as SYGVKD.

About this clonotype itself: One end of the junction does not line up with germline, which may come from a read error. The V and J genes are TRBV7-9 and TRBJ1-1, with 7 bases that match TRBD1. Germline loops: CDR1 SEHNR, CDR2 FQNEAQ (reference sequence). This CDR3 comprises 12 residues. The CDR3 spells CASSLGTDEAFF. The CDR3 nucleotides read TGCGCCAGCAGCCTGGGGACAGATGAAGCTTTCTTT.

This clonotype was observed many times. The chain joins TRBV27 to TRBJ1-1; 7 bases map to TRBD1. Germline V gene sequence: CDR1 MNHEY, CDR2 SMNVEV (reference sequence). The CDR3 contains 15 residues. Trimming cost V 4 bases and J 1 base; bases outside gene matches: 6. DNA of the CDR3: TGTGCCAGCAGTTCGCGACAGGGATGGAACACTGAAGCTTTCTTT. Residues: CASSSRQGWNTEAFF.